The rows below give T cell receptor beta chains drawn from one sample of a study of shared clonotypes between healthy human individuals. Profiling relied on immunoSEQ multiplex PCR, and the TCRdb table lists in-frame clones only, not all of them. The data contain about 710,000 clones, about three quarters of them singletons. Specimen: memory CD4+ T cells sorted from blood. These receptors came from a woman aged 25-40 years in good health. CDR3s leave out the opening cysteine and the closing phenylalanine or tryptophan. The D gene is left open where the match is weak. The size field is filled for only some rows; it gives once, few, many or a size class.

size	V	D	J	CDR3
NA	TRBV18	NA	TRBJ1-2	ASSHTQGLYGYT
NA	TRBV2	NA	TRBJ2-3	ASRKDGTDTQY
NA	TRBV21-1	NA	TRBJ2-3	ASSNRGGSRARRTDTQY
NA	TRBV5-1	NA	TRBJ1-1	ASRGAGMNTEAF
NA	TRBV4-2	NA	TRBJ2-1	ASSQGRVVVGVQF
NA	TRBV6-5	NA	TRBJ1-1	ASRRDRWNTEAF
many	TRBV5-1	TRBD2	TRBJ2-5	ASFAGVQETQY
NA	TRBV30	TRBD2	TRBJ2-3	AWSDPPFSGTTDTQY
once	TRBV5-4	NA	TRBJ2-1	ASSLGTTSSYNEQF
once	TRBV30	NA	TRBJ2-7	AWSVHKGSYEQY
NA	TRBV10-2	TRBD2	TRBJ2-1	ASSVSGRSNEQF
NA	TRBV7-2	TRBD1	TRBJ1-4	ASSTDRGGEKLF
NA	TRBV2	TRBD1	TRBJ1-1	ASKNPGQGGPEAF
NA	TRBV27	NA	TRBJ2-7	ASRTGHRYEQY
few	TRBV5-1	NA	TRBJ2-7	ASSSPGPAGRQY
NA	TRBV29-1	TRBD1	TRBJ2-3	SADRAADTQY
many	TRBV9	NA	TRBJ2-3	ASKGQSTDTQY
few	TRBV7-2	TRBD1	TRBJ2-7	ASSLEGGRGRHEQY
NA	TRBV6-1	TRBD2	TRBJ2-5	ASSESGVRETQY
NA	TRBV30	NA	TRBJ2-1	AWSVMRLVAYNEQF
NA	TRBV2	TRBD1	TRBJ2-3	ASSEGETGSTDTQY
NA	TRBV7-9	NA	TRBJ1-1	ASSLASVAEAF
NA	TRBV30	NA	TRBJ2-1	AWRGGGGFRYNEQF
once	TRBV11-2	TRBD1	TRBJ2-7	ASSSSDRGSYEQY
NA	TRBV27	TRBD2	TRBJ2-7	ASSLKQGGTSGAYEQY
NA	TRBV30	NA	TRBJ2-3	AWSSPGGTDTQY
NA	TRBV6-5	NA	TRBJ1-4	ASSYSGDEKLF
few	TRBV25-1	NA	TRBJ2-3	ASSETSGASDTQY
NA	TRBV29-1	NA	TRBJ2-1	SVVFSGPEQF
NA	TRBV30	TRBD2	TRBJ2-1	AWSEGGSHNEQF
few	TRBV19	TRBD1	TRBJ2-1	ASIGRQGIHEQF
once	TRBV4-2	NA	NA	ASSYGQRSNSYEQY
NA	TRBV19	TRBD2	TRBJ2-1	ASSSSGRANEQF
once	TRBV12-5	NA	TRBJ2-3	ASGLVLGRGPDTQY
NA	TRBV15	NA	TRBJ1-2	ATSSQRSSYGYT
NA	TRBV10-1	NA	TRBJ2-5	ASSPQGWETQY
NA	TRBV7-9	NA	TRBJ2-2	ASTTPMALGTGELF
NA	TRBV15	NA	TRBJ1-1	ATSRVRRNTEAF
few	TRBV18	NA	TRBJ2-7	ASSPGQTYEQY
NA	TRBV2	NA	TRBJ2-2	ASRIGINTGELF
NA	TRBV30	TRBD1	TRBJ1-2	AWNRQGHYGYT
many	TRBV19	TRBD2	TRBJ2-7	ASSERHGTSGTYEQY
NA	TRBV29-1	TRBD2	TRBJ2-3	SVEGFSGSTDTQY
NA	TRBV5-1	NA	TRBJ1-2	ASSLTGGYT